The 18 T cell receptor beta chains reported below all come from one sample, sequenced in a study of T cell responses to AZD1222 COVID-19 vaccine. The method was immunoSEQ multiplex PCR; TCRdb's version includes in-frame clones alone and lacks a portion of them. The sample contains over 100,000 clones, about 88% of which appear only once. The material sequenced was peripheral blood, taken on day 0 of AZD1222 vaccination. All receptors derive from an adult in good health.

Only a few counts were recorded for this clone. The chain uses TRBV10-3 and TRBJ2-3; D unresolved. The CDR3 has 12 amino acids. V gave up 3 bases and J gave up 0 bases, with 1 base separating them. Germline lookup yields CDR1 ENHRY and CDR2 SYGVKD. CDR3 sequence reads: CAISDSTDTQYF. The CDR3 DNA sequence: TGTGCCATCAGTGACAGCACAGATACGCAGTATTTT.

The V gene is TRBV15, the J gene TRBJ1-4; TRBD1 might be the D (5 bases). This CDR3 is built from 14 residues. The ends were cut back, 3 bases at V and 3 bases at J, with 8 bases in the middle. Germline V lookup: CDR1 LNHNV, CDR2 YYDKDF (reference sequence). In DNA, the CDR3 is TGTGCCACCAGCAGCTGGGGCGCTAATGAAAAACTGTTTTTT. Encoded protein: CATSSWGANEKLFF. Full variable domain (missing parts from reference TRBV15 and TRBJ1-4): DAMVIQNPRYQVTQFGKPVTLSCSQTLNHNVMYWYQQKSSQAPKLLFHYYDKDFNNEADTPDNFQSRRPNTSFCFLDIRSPGLGDTAMYLCATSSWGANEKLFFGSGTQLSVL.

The chain employs TRBV5-4 and TRBJ1-2, with D uncertain. The V gene's germline CDR1 is SGHNT and CDR2 YYREEE (reference sequence). Deletions cut 4 bases from V and 2 bases from J, with 15 bases between. The CDR3 is made up of 15 amino acids. The DNA of the CDR3 is TGTGCCAGCAGCGGAATAGACGGTGGGAACTATGGCTACACCTTC. Translated, it gives CASSGIDGGNYGYTF.

This clone occurred once. The rearrangement joins TRBV19 to TRBJ2-3; 7 bases are shared with TRBD2. CDR3 length: 15 amino acids. Germline V gene lookup returns CDR1 LNHDA and CDR2 SQIVND (reference sequence). The V segment lost 8 bases and the J segment 2 bases; nucleotides outside the gene matches: 10. The CDR3 sequence: CASGTKWGYTDTQYF. CDR3 sequence (DNA): TGTGCCAGTGGGACTAAGTGGGGGTACACAGATACGCAGTATTTT.

The chain is built from TRBV2 and TRBJ1-1; TRBD1 matches at 7 bases. The CDR3 loop spans 14 amino acids. The V gene's germline CDR1 is SNHLY and CDR2 FYNNEI. The V segment lost 7 bases and the J segment 5 bases; nucleotides outside the gene matches: 10. The CDR3 DNA reads as TGTGCCAGCAATATGATGACAGGGCGGACTGAAGCTTTCTTT. Its translation is CASNMMTGRTEAFF.

The table lists this clone with a few counts. The chain links TRBV25-1 to TRBJ2-3, with D perhaps matching TRBD2 (6 bases). V lost 8 bases and J lost 4, with 13 bases in between. The CDR3 extends over 13 amino acids. The germline V gene encodes CDR1 MGHDK and CDR2 SYGVNS. The DNA for the CDR3 is TGTGCCAGCGCCGCCCCGGGGGCAGATACGCAGTATTTT. This translates into CASAAPGADTQYF.

The table lists this clone with a few counts. The rearrangement joins TRBV7-8 to TRBJ2-7, with 7 positions matching TRBD1. V lost 5 bases and J lost 6; bases outside the gene matches: 4. Germline V gene lookup returns CDR1 SGHVS and CDR2 FQNEAQ. CDR3 length equals 12 residues. Here the CDR3 reads CASSAPGGEQYF. The CDR3 DNA follows: TGTGCCAGCAGCGCCCCAGGGGGCGAGCAGTACTTC.

The J gene is TRBJ2-1, the V gene TRBV5-1, with 8 bases that match TRBD1. The CDR3 spans 15 residues. Germline V gene data show CDR1 as SGHRS and CDR2 as YFSETQ. The V segment lost 4 bases and the J segment 4 bases; nucleotides outside the gene matches: 7. The CDR3 is CASSQDRGTYNEQFF. Here the CDR3 DNA reads TGCGCCAGCAGCCAAGACAGGGGAACTTACAATGAGCAGTTCTTC.

V gene TRBV11-2 combines with J gene TRBJ2-1; 7 positions agree with TRBD2. V trimming: 3 bases; J trimming: 2 bases; junction bases outside the gene matches: 4. The germline V gene encodes CDR1 SGHAT and CDR2 FQNNGV. The CDR3 contains 15 residues. The CDR3 region has the DNA TGTGCCAGCAGCTTTAGTGGGGGGGCCTACAATGAGCAGTTCTTC. Its protein is CASSFSGGAYNEQFF.

The rearrangement uses TRBV5-4 and TRBJ1-2; 7 bases agree with TRBD1. The V segment lost 1 base and the J segment 4 bases; nucleotides outside the gene matches: 7. The CDR3 totals 15 residues. Looked up from germline, CDR1 is SGHNT and CDR2 is YYREEE (reference sequence). CDR3 residues: CASSLPDRDAYGYTF. CDR3 in DNA: TGTGCCAGCAGCTTGCCTGACAGGGACGCCTATGGCTACACCTTC.

V and J are TRBV19 and TRBJ1-5; TRBD1 is a possible D gene (5 bases). Trimming shortened V by 3 bases and J by 6 bases, and 12 bases separated the two germline ends. The germline CDR1 and CDR2 sequences are LNHDA and SQIVND (reference sequence). CDR3 length: 14 amino acids. The CDR3: CASSIPGFPQPQHF. The CDR3 DNA follows: TGTGCCAGTAGTATTCCAGGGTTTCCTCAGCCCCAGCATTTT.

This sequence joins TRBV29-1 and TRBJ2-3; D possibly uses TRBD1 or TRBD2 (5 bases each). V was clipped by 6 bases and J by 6 bases, with 16 bases between them. The CDR3 consists of 13 residues. Germline lookup yields CDR1 SQVTM and CDR2 ANQGSEA. The DNA of the CDR3 is TGCAGCGTCGGGACCCGACAGTCCGATACGCAGTATTTT. As protein: CSVGTRQSDTQYF.

V gene TRBV29-1 combines with J gene TRBJ1-2; D remains unclear. Germline lookup yields CDR1 SQVTM and CDR2 ANQGSEA. CDR3 size: 13 residues. V was clipped by 4 bases and J by 4 bases, with 13 bases between them. CDR3 bases: TGCAGCGTTGCAACGGACCCCCGCTATGGCTACACCTTC. Its protein is CSVATDPRYGYTF.

The chain uses TRBV18 and TRBJ2-2, with D perhaps being TRBD1 or TRBD2 (5 bases each). CDR3 length: 15 residues. Germline V gene lookup returns CDR1 KGHSH and CDR2 LQKENI. V lost 1 base and J lost 5, with 11 bases in between. The CDR3 sequence: CASSPRQGETGELFF. In nucleotides, the CDR3 is TGTGCCAGCTCACCACGGCAAGGGGAGACCGGGGAGCTGTTTTTT.

The chain uses TRBV6-5 and TRBJ1-1, with TRBD1 identical over 10 bases. V trimming: 2 bases; J trimming: 6 bases; junction bases outside the gene matches: 6. Looked up from germline, CDR1 is MNHEY and CDR2 is SVGAGI. This CDR3 is 15 amino acids long. The CDR3 loop reads CASSYRDRGSAEAFF. Written as DNA, the CDR3 is TGTGCCAGCAGTTACCGGGACAGGGGTTCGGCTGAAGCTTTCTTT.

This chain links TRBV6-5 with TRBJ1-1; unclear D gene. This CDR3 is built from 16 residues. Germline CDR1 MNHEY, CDR2 SVGAGI. The V gene lost 0 bases and the J gene lost 1 base, with 12 bases spanning the gap. This CDR3 reads CASSYSISPGNTEAFF. The CDR3 region has the DNA TGTGCCAGCAGTTACTCGATATCGCCAGGGAACACTGAAGCTTTCTTT.

DNA for the CDR3: TGTGCCAGCAGCTTAAGAGGGACTAGTGGGGGGGAGTACAATGAGCAGTTCTTC. This sequence encodes CASSLRGTSGGEYNEQFF. The rearrangement joins TRBV7-9 to TRBJ2-1; 8 bases are shared with TRBD2. Germline CDR1 and CDR2: SEHNR and FQNEAQ (reference sequence). The V and J ends lost 2 bases and 4 bases, in that order; junction bases with no gene match: 13. CDR3 length: 18 residues.

The V gene is TRBV12-3 or TRBV12-4, the J gene TRBJ2-7; no definite D call. The CDR3 runs to 11 residues. V dropped 3 bases and J dropped 2 bases, with 2 bases sitting between them. The CDR3 DNA reads as TGTGCCAGCAGTTTCGCCTACGAGCAGTACTTC. It encodes CASSFAYEQYF.